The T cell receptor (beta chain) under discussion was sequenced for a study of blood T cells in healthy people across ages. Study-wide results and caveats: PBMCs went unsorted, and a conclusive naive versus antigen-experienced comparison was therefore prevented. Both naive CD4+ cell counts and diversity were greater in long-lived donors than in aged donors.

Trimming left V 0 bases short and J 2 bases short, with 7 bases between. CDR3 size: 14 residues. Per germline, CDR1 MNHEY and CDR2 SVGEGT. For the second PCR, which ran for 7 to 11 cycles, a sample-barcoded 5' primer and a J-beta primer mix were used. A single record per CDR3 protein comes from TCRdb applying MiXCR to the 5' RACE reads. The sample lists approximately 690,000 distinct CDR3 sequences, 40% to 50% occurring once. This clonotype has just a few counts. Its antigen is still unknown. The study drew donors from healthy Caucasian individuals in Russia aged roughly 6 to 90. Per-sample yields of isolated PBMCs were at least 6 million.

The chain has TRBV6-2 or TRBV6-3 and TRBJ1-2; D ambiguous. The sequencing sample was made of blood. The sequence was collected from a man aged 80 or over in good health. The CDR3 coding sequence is TGTGCCAGCAGTTACTCGAATGGGAACTATGGCTACACCTTC. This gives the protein CASSYSNGNYGYTF.